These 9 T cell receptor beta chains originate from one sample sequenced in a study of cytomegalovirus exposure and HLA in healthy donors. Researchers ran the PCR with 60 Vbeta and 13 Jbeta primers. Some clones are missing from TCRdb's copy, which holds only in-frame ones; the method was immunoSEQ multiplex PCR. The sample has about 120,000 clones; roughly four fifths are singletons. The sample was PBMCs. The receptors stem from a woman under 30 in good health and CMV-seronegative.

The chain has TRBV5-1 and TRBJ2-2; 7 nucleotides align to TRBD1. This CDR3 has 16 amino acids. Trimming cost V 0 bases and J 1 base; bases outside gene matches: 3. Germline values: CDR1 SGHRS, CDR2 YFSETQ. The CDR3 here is CASSLGQGLNTGELFF. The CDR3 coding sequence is TGCGCCAGCAGCTTGGGACAGGGCCTGAACACCGGGGAGCTGTTTTTT. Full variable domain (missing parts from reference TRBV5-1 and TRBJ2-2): KAGVTQTPRYLIKTRGQQVTLSCSPISGHRSVSWYQQTPGQGLQFLFEYFSETQRNKGNFPGRFSGRQFSNSRSEMNVSTLELGDSALYLCASSLGQGLNTGELFFGEGSRLTVL.

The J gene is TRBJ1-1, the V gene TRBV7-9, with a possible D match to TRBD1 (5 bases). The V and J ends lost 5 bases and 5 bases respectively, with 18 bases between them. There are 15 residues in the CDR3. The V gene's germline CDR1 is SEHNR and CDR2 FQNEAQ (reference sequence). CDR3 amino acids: CASSIPQGRRTEAFF. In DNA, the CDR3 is TGTGCCAGCAGCATCCCTCAGGGTAGGAGAACTGAAGCTTTCTTT.

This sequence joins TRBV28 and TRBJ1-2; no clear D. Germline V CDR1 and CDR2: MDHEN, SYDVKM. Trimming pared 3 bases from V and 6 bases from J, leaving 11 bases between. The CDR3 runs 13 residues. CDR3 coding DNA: TGTGCCAGCAGTTTGTCCCAGGTGGATGGCTACACCTTC. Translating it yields CASSLSQVDGYTF.

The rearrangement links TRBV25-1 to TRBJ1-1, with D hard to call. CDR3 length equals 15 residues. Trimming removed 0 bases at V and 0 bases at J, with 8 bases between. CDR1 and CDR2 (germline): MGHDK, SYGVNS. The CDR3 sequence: CASSEYHGLNTEAFF. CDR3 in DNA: TGTGCCAGCAGTGAATATCACGGGTTGAACACTGAAGCTTTCTTT.

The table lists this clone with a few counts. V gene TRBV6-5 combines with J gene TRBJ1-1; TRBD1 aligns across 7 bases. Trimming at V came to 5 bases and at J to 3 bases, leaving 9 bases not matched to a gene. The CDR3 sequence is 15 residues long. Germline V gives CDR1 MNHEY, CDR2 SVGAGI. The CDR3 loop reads CASSSHRGPYTEAFF. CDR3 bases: TGTGCCAGCAGTAGCCACAGGGGCCCTTACACTGAAGCTTTCTTT.

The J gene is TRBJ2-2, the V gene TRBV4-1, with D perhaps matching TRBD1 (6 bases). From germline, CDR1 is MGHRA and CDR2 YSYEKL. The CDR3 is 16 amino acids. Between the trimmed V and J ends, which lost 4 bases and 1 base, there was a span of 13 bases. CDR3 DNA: TGCGCCAGCAGCCGCATGGGGACACTGAACACCGGGGAGCTGTTTTTT. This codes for CASSRMGTLNTGELFF.

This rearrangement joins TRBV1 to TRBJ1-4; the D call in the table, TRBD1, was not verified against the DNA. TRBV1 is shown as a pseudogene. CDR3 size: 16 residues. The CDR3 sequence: CTSVPGQTTTNEKLFF. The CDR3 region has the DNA TGCACCAGCGTTCCTGGACAGACAACAACTAATGAAAAACTGTTTTTT.

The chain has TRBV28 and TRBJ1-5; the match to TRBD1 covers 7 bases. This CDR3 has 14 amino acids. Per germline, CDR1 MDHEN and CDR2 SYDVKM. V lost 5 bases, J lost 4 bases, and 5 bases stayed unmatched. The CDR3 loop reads CASSDRVGNQPQHF. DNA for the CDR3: TGTGCCAGCAGTGACAGGGTCGGGAATCAGCCCCAGCATTTT.

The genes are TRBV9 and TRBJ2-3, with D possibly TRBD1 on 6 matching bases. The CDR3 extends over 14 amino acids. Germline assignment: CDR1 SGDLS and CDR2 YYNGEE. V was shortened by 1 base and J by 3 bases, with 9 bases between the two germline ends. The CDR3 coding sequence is TGTGCCAGCAGCGTATTGGGGGCTACAGATACGCAGTATTTT. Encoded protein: CASSVLGATDTQYF. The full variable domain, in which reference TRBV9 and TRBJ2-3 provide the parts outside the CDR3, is DSGVTQTPKHLITATGQRVTLRCSPRSGDLSVYWYQQSLDQGLQFLIQYYNGEERAKGNILERFSAQQFPDLHSELNLSSLELGDSALYFCASSVLGATDTQYFGPGTRLTVL.